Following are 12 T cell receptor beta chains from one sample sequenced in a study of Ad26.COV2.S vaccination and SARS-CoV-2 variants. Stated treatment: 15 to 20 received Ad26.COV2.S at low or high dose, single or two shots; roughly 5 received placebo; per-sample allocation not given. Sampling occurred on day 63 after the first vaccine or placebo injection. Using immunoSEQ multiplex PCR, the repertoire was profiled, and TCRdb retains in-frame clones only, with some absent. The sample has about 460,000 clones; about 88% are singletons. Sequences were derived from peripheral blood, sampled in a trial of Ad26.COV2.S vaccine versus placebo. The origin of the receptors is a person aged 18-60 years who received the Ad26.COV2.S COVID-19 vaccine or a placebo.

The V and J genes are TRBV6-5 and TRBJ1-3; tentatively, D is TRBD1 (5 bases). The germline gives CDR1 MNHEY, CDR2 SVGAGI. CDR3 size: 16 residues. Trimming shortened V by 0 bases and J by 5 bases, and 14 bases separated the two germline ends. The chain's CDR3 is CASSYSGDPGRNTIYF. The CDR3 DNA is TGTGCCAGCAGTTACTCCGGGGACCCTGGGAGAAACACCATATATTTT.

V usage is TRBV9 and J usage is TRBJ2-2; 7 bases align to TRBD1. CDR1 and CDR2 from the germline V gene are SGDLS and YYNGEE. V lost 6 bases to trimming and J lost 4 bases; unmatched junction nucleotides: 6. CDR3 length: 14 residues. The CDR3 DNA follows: TGTGCCAGCAATCTACAGGGGATCACCGGGGAGCTGTTTTTT. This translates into CASNLQGITGELFF.

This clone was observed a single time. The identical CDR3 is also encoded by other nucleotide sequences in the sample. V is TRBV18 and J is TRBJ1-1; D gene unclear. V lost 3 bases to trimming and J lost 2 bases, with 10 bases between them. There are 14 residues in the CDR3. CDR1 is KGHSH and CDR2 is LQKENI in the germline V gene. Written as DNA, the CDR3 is TGTGCCAGCTCACCGGCCCAAAGAAACACTGAAGCTTTCTTT. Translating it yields CASSPAQRNTEAFF.

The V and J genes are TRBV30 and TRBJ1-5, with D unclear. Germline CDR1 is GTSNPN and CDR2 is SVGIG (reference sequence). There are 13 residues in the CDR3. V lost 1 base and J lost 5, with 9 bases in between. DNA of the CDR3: TGTGCCTGGAGTGCTGGCCGGGATCAGCCCCAGCATTTT. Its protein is CAWSAGRDQPQHF.

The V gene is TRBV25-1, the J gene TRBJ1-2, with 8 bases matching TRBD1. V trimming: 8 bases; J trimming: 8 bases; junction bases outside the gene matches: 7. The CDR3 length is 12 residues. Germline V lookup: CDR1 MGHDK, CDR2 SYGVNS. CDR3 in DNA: TGTGCCAGCCTGGACAGGGTTAGCGGCTACACCTTC. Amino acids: CASLDRVSGYTF.

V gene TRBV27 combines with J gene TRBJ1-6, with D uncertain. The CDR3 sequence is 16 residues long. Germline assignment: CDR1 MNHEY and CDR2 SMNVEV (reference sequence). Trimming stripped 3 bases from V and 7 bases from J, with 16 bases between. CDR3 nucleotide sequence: TGTGCCAGCAGTTTCCTGCCAGATTCGGCCAATTCACCCCTCCACTTT. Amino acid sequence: CASSFLPDSANSPLHF.

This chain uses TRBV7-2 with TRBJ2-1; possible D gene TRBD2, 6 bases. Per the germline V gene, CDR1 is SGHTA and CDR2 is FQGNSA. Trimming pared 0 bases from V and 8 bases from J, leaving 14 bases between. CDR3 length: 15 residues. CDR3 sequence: CASSLALGTVDEQFF. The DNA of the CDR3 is TGTGCCAGCAGCTTAGCGCTTGGGACTGTAGATGAGCAGTTCTTC.

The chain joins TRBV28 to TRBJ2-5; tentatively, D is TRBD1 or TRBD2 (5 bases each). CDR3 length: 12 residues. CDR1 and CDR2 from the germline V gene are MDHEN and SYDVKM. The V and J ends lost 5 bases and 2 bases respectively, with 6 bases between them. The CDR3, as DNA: TGTGCCAGCAGTGGGGGACAAGAGACCCAGTACTTC. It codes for CASSGGQETQYF.

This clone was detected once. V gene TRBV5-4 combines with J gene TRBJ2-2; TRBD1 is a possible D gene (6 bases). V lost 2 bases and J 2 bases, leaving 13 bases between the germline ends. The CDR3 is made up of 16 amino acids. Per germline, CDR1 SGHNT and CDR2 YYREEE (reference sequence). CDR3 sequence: CASSFSRGHNTGELFF. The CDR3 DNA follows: TGTGCCAGCAGCTTTTCGAGGGGACATAACACCGGGGAGCTGTTTTTT.

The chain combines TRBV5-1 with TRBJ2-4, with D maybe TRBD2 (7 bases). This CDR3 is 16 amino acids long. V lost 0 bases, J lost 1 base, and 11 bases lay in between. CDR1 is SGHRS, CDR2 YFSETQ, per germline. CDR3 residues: CASSLGGGKAKNIQYF. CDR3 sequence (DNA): TGCGCCAGCAGCTTGGGCGGGGGCAAGGCCAAAAACATTCAGTACTTC. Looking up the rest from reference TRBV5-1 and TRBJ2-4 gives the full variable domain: KAGVTQTPRYLIKTRGQQVTLSCSPISGHRSVSWYQQTPGQGLQFLFEYFSETQRNKGNFPGRFSGRQFSNSRSEMNVSTLELGDSALYLCASSLGGGKAKNIQYFGAGTRLSVL.

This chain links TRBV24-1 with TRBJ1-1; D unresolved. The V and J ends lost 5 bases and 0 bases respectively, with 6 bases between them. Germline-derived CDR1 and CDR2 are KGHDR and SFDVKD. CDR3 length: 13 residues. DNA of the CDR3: TGTGCCACCAGTGGGCAGTTGAACACTGAAGCTTTCTTT. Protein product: CATSGQLNTEAFF.

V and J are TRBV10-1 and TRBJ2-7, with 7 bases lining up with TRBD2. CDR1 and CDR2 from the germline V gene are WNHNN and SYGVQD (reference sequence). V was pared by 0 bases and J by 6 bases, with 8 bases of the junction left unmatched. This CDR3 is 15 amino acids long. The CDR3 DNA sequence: TGCGCCAGCAGTGAGTCGACCGGGAGGTTTGGCGAGCAGTACTTC. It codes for CASSESTGRFGEQYF.